This T cell receptor (beta chain) appears in the sequencing data of a study of Ad26.COV2.S vaccination and SARS-CoV-2 variants. The treatment here: approximately 18 received Ad26.COV2.S at low or high dose, single or two shots; 5 received placebo; per-sample allocation not given. Samples analyzed were those drawn on day 63 after the first vaccine or placebo injection. Germline CDR1 is LGHDT and CDR2 is YNNKEL (reference sequence). Trimming took 8 bases from V and 0 from J; bases not matched to a gene: 7. The CDR3 loop spans 15 amino acids. Profiling relied on immunoSEQ multiplex PCR, and the TCRdb table lists in-frame clones only, not all of them. The repertoire holds 250,000 or so clones, with around 88% as singletons.

The rearrangement joins TRBV3-1 (or the pseudogene TRBV3-2) to TRBJ2-3; 8 positions agree with TRBD2. The TCR originated in a person aged 18-65 years who received the Ad26.COV2.S COVID-19 vaccine or a placebo. This specimen was peripheral blood, taken in a trial of Ad26.COV2.S vaccine versus placebo. DNA of the CDR3: TGTGCCAGCGGAGACGGGGGGGCGAGCACAGATACGCAGTATTTT. Translation: CASGDGGASTDTQYF.